Presented here are 27 T cell receptor beta chains from one specimen sequenced in a study of cytomegalovirus exposure and HLA in healthy donors. A multiplex PCR was run with 60 Vbeta primers and 13 Jbeta primers. Clones were sequenced by immunoSEQ multiplex PCR, and TCRdb holds only the in-frame ones, with some missing. The data hold roughly 100,000 clones, with 75% to 90% observed a single time. Sequencing was done on a sample of PBMCs. The receptors derive from a man aged 25-40 years in good health and CMV-seropositive.

V gene TRBV4-1 combines with J gene TRBJ2-7; 9 bases are a match to TRBD1. The CDR3 contains 15 residues. With 5 bases clipped from V and 0 bases from J, the junction kept 5 bases outside the gene matches. Germline CDR1 reads MGHRA; CDR2 reads YSYEKL. CDR3 DNA: TGCGCCAGCAGCGACGGACAGGGGTACTCCTACGAGCAGTACTTC. It translates to CASSDGQGYSYEQYF.

The chain has TRBV4-2 and TRBJ2-7, with 10 bases matching TRBD2. After removal of 4 bases from V and 7 bases from J, the junction contained 13 bases not matched to a gene. The germline V gene has CDR1 LGHNA and CDR2 YNFKEQ. The CDR3 has 16 amino acids. CDR3 in amino acids: CASSRLAGEGPGEQYF. For the CDR3, the DNA is TGTGCCAGCAGCCGACTAGCGGGTGAGGGGCCGGGAGAGCAGTACTTC.

The chain joins TRBV19 to TRBJ1-3, with D possibly matching TRBD1 (5 bases). This CDR3 region has 16 residues. CDR1 and CDR2 from the germline V gene are LNHDA and SQIVND (reference sequence). V gave up 3 bases and J gave up 2 bases, with 14 bases separating them. The CDR3, as DNA: TGTGCCAGTAGTATGCGGGGGTCCTCGGCTGGAAACACCATATATTTT. Translated, it gives CASSMRGSSAGNTIYF.

The chain carries TRBV30 and TRBJ1-2; TRBD1 is a possible D gene (6 bases). Germline CDR1 is GTSNPN and CDR2 is SVGIG (reference sequence). This CDR3 contains 14 residues. V was pared by 4 bases and J by 2 bases, with 14 bases between. The CDR3 sequence: CAWMPGHRNYGYTF. The CDR3 DNA reads as TGTGCCTGGATGCCGGGACATAGAAACTATGGCTACACCTTC.

In its sample, this clone was seen a few times. The V and J genes are TRBV2 and TRBJ2-3; TRBD2 aligns across 9 bases. The ends lost 4 bases at V and 0 bases at J; junction bases unmatched: 23. This CDR3 region has 22 residues. The V gene's germline CDR1 is SNHLY and CDR2 FYNNEI. The CDR3 is CASSVPNREGIAGAPSTDTQYF. The CDR3 DNA follows: TGTGCCAGCAGTGTCCCCAACAGGGAAGGAATAGCGGGGGCCCCCAGCACAGATACGCAGTATTTT.

This clone was found once. The chain uses TRBV7-6 and TRBJ2-2, with unresolved D. CDR1 is SGHVS, CDR2 FNYEAQ, per germline. This CDR3 is 14 amino acids long. The V and J ends lost 1 base and 5 bases respectively, with 8 bases between them. CDR3 nucleotide sequence: TGTGCCAGCAGCTTAGAGCTAGTTACCGGGGAGCTGTTTTTT. Its translation: CASSLELVTGELFF.

J is TRBJ1-4 and V is TRBV9; D may be TRBD1 (6 bases). In germline, CDR1 is SGDLS, CDR2 YYNGEE. The CDR3 runs to 15 residues. Trimming left V 0 bases short and J 5 bases short, with 11 bases between. CDR3 region: CASSVDVTGNEKLFF. The CDR3 bases are TGTGCCAGCAGCGTAGATGTGACAGGCAATGAAAAACTGTTTTTT.

The gene calls are TRBV19 and TRBJ2-5, with D possibly TRBD1 on 5 matching bases. The V gene's germline CDR1 is LNHDA and CDR2 SQIVND (reference sequence). The CDR3 loop spans 12 amino acids. Deletions cut 6 bases from V and 5 bases from J, with 10 bases between. As DNA, the CDR3 is TGTGCCAGTAGCCCTCACAGGGAGACCCAGTACTTC. Translating it yields CASSPHRETQYF. Full variable domain (rest looked up from reference TRBV19 and TRBJ2-5): DGGITQSPKYLFRKEGQNVTLSCEQNLNHDAMYWYRQDPGQGLRLIYYSQIVNDFQKGDIAEGYSVSREKKESFPLTVTSAQKNPTAFYLCASSPHRETQYFGPGTRLLVL.

This rearrangement joins TRBV5-1 to TRBJ1-1; perhaps TRBD1 as D (5 bases). The CDR3 has 15 residues. Trimming stripped 4 bases from V and 5 bases from J, with 18 bases between. Germline V gene data show CDR1 as SGHRS and CDR2 as YFSETQ. The CDR3 bases are TGCGCCAGCAGCCCCTGGACACTGGAGGGAACTGAAGCTTTCTTT. It specifies CASSPWTLEGTEAFF.

This clone came up a few times. The gene calls are TRBV27 and TRBJ1-6, with TRBD1 as a possible D gene (5 bases). The CDR3 is 12 amino acids. V was trimmed by 11 bases and J by 8 bases, leaving 13 bases between them. Germline loops: CDR1 MNHEY, CDR2 SMNVEV (reference sequence). The CDR3 spells CASRWGDSPLHF. In nucleotides, the CDR3 is TGTGCCTCCCGGTGGGGGGATTCACCCCTCCACTTT.

The V and J genes are TRBV29-1 and TRBJ1-6; D remains unclear. CDR1 is SQVTM and CDR2 is ANQGSEA in the germline V gene. This CDR3 spans 13 amino acids. The V and J ends lost 4 bases and 9 bases respectively, with 13 bases between them. CDR3 loop: CSVVVEVGSPLHF. In DNA, the CDR3 is TGCAGCGTTGTAGTGGAGGTGGGTTCACCCCTCCACTTT.

The chain uses TRBV7-8 and TRBJ1-4; possible D gene TRBD1, 5 bases. The ends were cut back, 1 base at V and 4 bases at J, with 7 bases in the middle. Looked up from germline, CDR1 is SGHVS and CDR2 is FQNEAQ. The CDR3 spans 14 residues. DNA of the CDR3: TGTGCCAGCAGCTTAGGACAGATTAATGAAAAACTGTTTTTT. Protein sequence: CASSLGQINEKLFF.

This clone occurred once. The chain links TRBV5-1 to TRBJ1-1; possible D gene TRBD1, 6 bases. The CDR3 runs to 15 residues. Germline lookup yields CDR1 SGHRS and CDR2 YFSETQ. The V and J ends lost 4 bases and 3 bases respectively, with 16 bases between them. DNA of the CDR3: TGCGCCAGCAGCCCGAGGGGGGGCGACGACACTGAAGCTTTCTTT. Translated, it gives CASSPRGGDDTEAFF.

V usage is TRBV7-2 and J usage is TRBJ2-5, with TRBD1 identical over 8 bases. The tail of the sequence fits TRBJ2-7 better, so the J call may be wrong. This CDR3 is 13 amino acids long. In germline, CDR1 is SGHTA, CDR2 FQGNSA. This CDR3 is CASRSGTGPEQYF. CDR3 DNA: TGTGCCAGCAGATCCGGGACAGGCCCCGAGCAGTACTTC.

The chain links TRBV7-9 to TRBJ1-4; TRBD1 agrees at 9 bases. Germline CDR1 reads SEHNR; CDR2 reads FQNEAQ (reference sequence). The CDR3 has 14 amino acids. V gave up 5 bases and J gave up 10 bases; unmatched junction bases: 8. The CDR3 sequence is CASSLGQGWGKLFF. The CDR3 nucleotides are TGTGCCAGCAGCCTGGGACAGGGTTGGGGAAAACTGTTTTTT. The complete variable domain, with remaining parts taken from reference TRBV7-9 and TRBJ1-4, reads DTGVSQNPRHKITKRGQNVTFRCDPISEHNRLYWYRQTLGQGPEFLTYFQNEAQLEKSRLLSDRFSAERPKGSFSTLEIQRTEQGDSAMYLCASSLGQGWGKLFFGSGTQLSVL.

The rearrangement joins TRBV6-1 to TRBJ2-7; 9 bases are a match to TRBD2. Germline values: CDR1 MNHNS, CDR2 SASEGT. Germline trimming cut 6 bases from V and 1 base from J; bases unmatched to any gene: 1. The CDR3 is 13 residues long. The CDR3 nucleotides read TGTGCCAGCAGAGGACTAGCGTCCTACGAGCAGTACTTC. This translates into CASRGLASYEQYF.

The rearrangement joins TRBV6-6 to TRBJ2-7; possibly TRBD1 for D (6 bases). The germline V and J ends were trimmed by 5 bases and 3 bases, with 11 bases remaining between them. CDR3 length equals 13 residues. CDR1 MNHNY and CDR2 SVGAGI come from the germline V gene (reference sequence). The CDR3 spells CASSLRGDYEQYF. Written as DNA, the CDR3 is TGTGCCAGCAGTCTCAGGGGAGACTACGAGCAGTACTTC.

Comments on this clone: The sample contains more than one DNA sequence encoding this CDR3. The rearrangement joins TRBV30 to TRBJ2-5, with D possibly being TRBD1 (6 bases). Near its end, the DNA agrees better with TRBJ2-7, so the J call may be wrong. The germline CDR1 and CDR2 sequences are GTSNPN and SVGIG (reference sequence). The CDR3 contains 13 residues. This CDR3 is CAWSVTGPYEQYF. In DNA form, the CDR3 reads TGTGCCTGGAGTGTCACAGGGCCCTACGAGCAGTACTTC.

The chain employs TRBV6-5 and TRBJ1-3; 7 bases match TRBD1. Per the germline V gene, CDR1 is MNHEY and CDR2 is SVGAGI. Trimming at V came to 7 bases and at J to 0 bases, leaving 6 bases not matched to a gene. This CDR3 comprises 15 residues. The CDR3 region has the DNA TGTGCCAGCACCGGACAGGCCGTCTCTGGAAACACCATATATTTT. This encodes CASTGQAVSGNTIYF.

The gene calls are TRBV5-5 and TRBJ2-1, with D tentatively TRBD1 (6 bases). Germline V gene lookup returns CDR1 SGHKS and CDR2 YYEKEE (reference sequence). This CDR3 spans 12 amino acids. V lost 4 bases and J 8 bases, leaving 10 bases between the germline ends. In nucleotides, the CDR3 is TGTGCCAGCAGCCGAGACAGGCATGAGCAGTTCTTC. Its protein is CASSRDRHEQFF.

The chain carries TRBV5-4 and TRBJ2-6; no reliable D call. The V end lost 0 bases, the J end lost 1 base, and 5 bases lay between the germline ends. The CDR3 extends over 15 amino acids. Germline CDR1 is SGHNT and CDR2 is YYREEE (reference sequence). The CDR3 region has the DNA TGTGCCAGCAGCTTGGGAGGTTCTGGGGCCAACGTCCTGACTTTC. Translating it yields CASSLGGSGANVLTF. Drawing the rest from reference TRBV5-4 and TRBJ2-6, the complete variable domain is ETGVTQSPTHLIKTRGQQVTLRCSSQSGHNTVSWYQQALGQGPQFIFQYYREEENGRGNFPPRFSGLQFPNYSSELNVNALELDDSALYLCASSLGGSGANVLTFGAGSRLTVL.

This chain connects TRBV2 to TRBJ2-7, with 8 bases identical to TRBD1. V lost 6 bases to trimming and J lost 2 bases; unmatched junction nucleotides: 9. Germline V CDR1 and CDR2: SNHLY, FYNNEI. This CDR3 region has 15 residues. The CDR3 loop reads CASSDGQGITYEQYF. The CDR3 bases are TGTGCCAGCAGCGACGGACAGGGTATAACCTACGAGCAGTACTTC. Looking up the rest from reference TRBV2 and TRBJ2-7 gives the full variable domain: EPEVTQTPSHQVTQMGQEVILRCVPISNHLYFYWYRQILGQKVEFLVSFYNNEISEKSEIFDDQFSVERPDGSNFTLKIRSTKLEDSAMYFCASSDGQGITYEQYFGPGTRLTVT.

The J gene is TRBJ1-5, the V gene TRBV7-2; unclear D gene. This CDR3 spans 14 amino acids. The V gene's germline CDR1 is SGHTA and CDR2 FQGNSA. V was trimmed by 5 bases and J by 0 bases, leaving 8 bases between them. CDR3 residues: CASSPEYSNQPQHF. In nucleotides, the CDR3 is TGTGCCAGCAGCCCGGAGTATAGCAATCAGCCCCAGCATTTT.

The chain links TRBV30 to TRBJ1-1; 7 nucleotides line up with TRBD1. Trimming cost V 4 bases and J 3 bases; bases outside gene matches: 2. This CDR3 comprises 12 residues. Germline CDR1 and CDR2: GTSNPN and SVGIG (reference sequence). CDR3 sequence reads: CAWTRGDTEAFF. CDR3 DNA sequence: TGTGCCTGGACCAGGGGGGACACTGAAGCTTTCTTT.

With regard to this clone: A much larger clone lies a single base off, so this may be a read error. The sample contains more than one DNA sequence encoding this CDR3. The chain has TRBV25-1 and TRBJ2-3; D gene ambiguous. CDR1 MGHDK and CDR2 SYGVNS come from the germline V gene. This CDR3 has 14 amino acids. Here the CDR3 reads CASSEFWLTDTQYF. The CDR3, as DNA: TGTGCCAGTAGTGAATTTTGGCTCACAGATACGCAGTATTTT.

The chain combines TRBV10-2 with TRBJ2-3; tentatively, D is TRBD1 (5 bases). The germline V and J ends were trimmed by 4 bases and 0 bases, with 17 bases remaining between them. This CDR3 has 17 amino acids. Germline V gives CDR1 WSHSY, CDR2 SAAADI. CDR3 loop: CASSVKYRISSTDTQYF. CDR3 nucleotide sequence: TGCGCCAGCAGTGTCAAGTACAGGATCTCTAGCACAGATACGCAGTATTTT.

This chain uses TRBV5-4 with TRBJ2-3; 7 positions agree with TRBD2. Germline V gene data show CDR1 as SGHNT and CDR2 as YYREEE (reference sequence). CDR3 length: 18 amino acids. V shed 4 bases and J 0 bases; nucleotides not matched to a gene: 14. The CDR3 DNA is TGTGCCAGCAGCCTATATGGGGCTAGCGGACCTAGCACAGATACGCAGTATTTT. It translates to CASSLYGASGPSTDTQYF.